This T cell receptor beta chain was found in a study of T cell responses to AZD1222 COVID-19 vaccine. General study findings and limits: The donor cohort was predominantly white British with a female majority, and clonal diversity may have been underestimated.

Repertoires were generated with immunoSEQ multiplex PCR, while TCRdb's copy carries only in-frame clones and drops some. The sample contains about 54,000 clones, roughly nine tenths of which appear only once. The sample holds one count of this clone. Its cognate antigen is unknown. J gave up 2 bases and V 6 bases, and 1 base lay outside the gene matches. This CDR3 region has 13 residues. The TCR comes from an adult who received the AZD1222 COVID-19 vaccine. The starting material was peripheral blood, obtained 28 days after the second AZD1222 dose. The chain combines TRBV12-3 or TRBV12-4 with TRBJ2-7; TRBD2 agrees at 10 bases. The CDR3 DNA reads TGTGCCAGCAGCCTAGCGGGAGCCTACGAGCAGTACTTC. Residues: CASSLAGAYEQYF.